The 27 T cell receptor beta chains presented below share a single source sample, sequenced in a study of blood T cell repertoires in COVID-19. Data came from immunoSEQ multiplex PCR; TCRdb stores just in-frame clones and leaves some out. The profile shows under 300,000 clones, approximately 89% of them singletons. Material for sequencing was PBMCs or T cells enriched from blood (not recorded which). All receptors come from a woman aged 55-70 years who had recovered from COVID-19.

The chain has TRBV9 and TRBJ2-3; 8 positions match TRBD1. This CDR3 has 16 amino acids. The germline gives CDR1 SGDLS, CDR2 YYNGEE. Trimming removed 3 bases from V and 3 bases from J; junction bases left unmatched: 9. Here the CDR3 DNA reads TGTGCCAGCAGCGGCGGACAGGGAAGAGGGACAGATACGCAGTATTTT. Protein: CASSGGQGRGTDTQYF. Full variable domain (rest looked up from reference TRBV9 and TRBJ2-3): DSGVTQTPKHLITATGQRVTLRCSPRSGDLSVYWYQQSLDQGLQFLIQYYNGEERAKGNILERFSAQQFPDLHSELNLSSLELGDSALYFCASSGGQGRGTDTQYFGPGTRLTVL.

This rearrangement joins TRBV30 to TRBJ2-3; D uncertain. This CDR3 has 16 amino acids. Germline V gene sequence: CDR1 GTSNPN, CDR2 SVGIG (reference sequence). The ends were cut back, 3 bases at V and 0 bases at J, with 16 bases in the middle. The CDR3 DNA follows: TGTGCCTGGAGGTCCTTTACAGCCTCTAGCACAGATACGCAGTATTTT. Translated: CAWRSFTASSTDTQYF. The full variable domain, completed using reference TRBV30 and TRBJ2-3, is SQTIHQWPATLVQPVGSPLSLECTVEGTSNPNLYWYRQAAGRGLQLLFYSVGIGQISSEVPQNLSASRPQDRQFILSSKKLLLSDSGFYLCAWRSFTASSTDTQYFGPGTRLTVL.

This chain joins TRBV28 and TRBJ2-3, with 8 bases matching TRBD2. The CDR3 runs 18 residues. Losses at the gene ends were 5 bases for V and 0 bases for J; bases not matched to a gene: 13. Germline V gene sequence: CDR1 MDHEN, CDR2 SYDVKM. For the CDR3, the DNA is TGTGCCAGCAGTCCTATACGGCTGCGGGGGGAGAGCACAGATACGCAGTATTTT. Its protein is CASSPIRLRGESTDTQYF.

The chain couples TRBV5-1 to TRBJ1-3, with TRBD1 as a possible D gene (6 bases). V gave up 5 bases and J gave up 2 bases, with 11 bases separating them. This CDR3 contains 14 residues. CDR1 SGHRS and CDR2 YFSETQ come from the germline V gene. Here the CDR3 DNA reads TGCGCCAGCAGGGACAGAATTGCTGGAAACACCATATATTTT. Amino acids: CASRDRIAGNTIYF.

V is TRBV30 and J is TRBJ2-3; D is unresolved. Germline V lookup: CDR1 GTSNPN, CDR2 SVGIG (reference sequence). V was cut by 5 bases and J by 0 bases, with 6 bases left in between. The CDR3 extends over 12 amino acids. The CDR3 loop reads CAWGLSTDTQYF. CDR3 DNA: TGTGCCTGGGGGCTAAGCACAGATACGCAGTATTTT.

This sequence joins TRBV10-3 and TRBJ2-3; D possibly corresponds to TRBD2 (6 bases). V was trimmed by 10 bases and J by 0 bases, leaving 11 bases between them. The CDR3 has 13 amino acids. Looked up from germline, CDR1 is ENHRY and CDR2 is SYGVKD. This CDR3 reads CATAGPSTDTQYF. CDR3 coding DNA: TGTGCCACTGCGGGACCCAGCACAGATACGCAGTATTTT.

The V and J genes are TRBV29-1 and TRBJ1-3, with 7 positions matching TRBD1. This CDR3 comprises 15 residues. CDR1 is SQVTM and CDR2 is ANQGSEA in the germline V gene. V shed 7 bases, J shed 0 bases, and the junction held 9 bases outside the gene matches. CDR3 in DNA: TGCAGCGCCCGAAAACAGGGGAGCTCTGGAAACACCATATATTTT. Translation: CSARKQGSSGNTIYF.

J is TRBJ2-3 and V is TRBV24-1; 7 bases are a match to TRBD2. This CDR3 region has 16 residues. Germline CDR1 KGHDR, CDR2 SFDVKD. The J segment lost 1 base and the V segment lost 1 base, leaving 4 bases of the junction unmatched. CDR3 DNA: TGTGCCACCAGTGATTTTGGTAGCGGGCGCACAGATACGCAGTATTTT. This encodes CATSDFGSGRTDTQYF.

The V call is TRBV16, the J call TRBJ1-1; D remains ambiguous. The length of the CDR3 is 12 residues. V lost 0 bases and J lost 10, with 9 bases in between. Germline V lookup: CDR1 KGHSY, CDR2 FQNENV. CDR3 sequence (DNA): TGTGCCAGCAGCCAATCCACGGCGGGAGCTTTCTTT. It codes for CASSQSTAGAFF.

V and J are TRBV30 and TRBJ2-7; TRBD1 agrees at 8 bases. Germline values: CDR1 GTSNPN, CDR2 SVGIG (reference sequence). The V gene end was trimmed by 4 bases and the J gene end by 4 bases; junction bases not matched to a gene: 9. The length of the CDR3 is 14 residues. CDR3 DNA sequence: TGTGCCTGGAATTTCGACAGGGGAGATTACGAGCAGTACTTC. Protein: CAWNFDRGDYEQYF.

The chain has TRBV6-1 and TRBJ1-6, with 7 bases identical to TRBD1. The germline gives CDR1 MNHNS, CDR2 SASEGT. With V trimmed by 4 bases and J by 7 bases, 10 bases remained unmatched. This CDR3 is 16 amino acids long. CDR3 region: CASSGRGTAANSPLHF. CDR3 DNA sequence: TGTGCCAGCAGTGGAAGAGGGACAGCGGCAAATTCACCCCTCCACTTT.

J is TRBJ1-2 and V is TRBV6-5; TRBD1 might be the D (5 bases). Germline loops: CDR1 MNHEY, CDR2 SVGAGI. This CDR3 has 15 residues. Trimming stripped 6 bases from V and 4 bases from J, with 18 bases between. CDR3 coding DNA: TGTGCCAGCAGAAACGGGGGACTAACCGGCTATGGCTACACCTTC. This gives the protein CASRNGGLTGYGYTF.

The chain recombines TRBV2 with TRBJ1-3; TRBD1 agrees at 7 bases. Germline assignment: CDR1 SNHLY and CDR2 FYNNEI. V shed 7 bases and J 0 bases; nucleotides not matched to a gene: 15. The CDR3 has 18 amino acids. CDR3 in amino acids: CASTLQGFPTDSGNTIYF. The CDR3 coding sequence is TGTGCCAGCACCCTACAGGGGTTCCCTACCGACTCTGGAAACACCATATATTTT. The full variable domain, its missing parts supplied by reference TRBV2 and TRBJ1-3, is EPEVTQTPSHQVTQMGQEVILRCVPISNHLYFYWYRQILGQKVEFLVSFYNNEISEKSEIFDDQFSVERPDGSNFTLKIRSTKLEDSAMYFCASTLQGFPTDSGNTIYFGEGSWLTVV.

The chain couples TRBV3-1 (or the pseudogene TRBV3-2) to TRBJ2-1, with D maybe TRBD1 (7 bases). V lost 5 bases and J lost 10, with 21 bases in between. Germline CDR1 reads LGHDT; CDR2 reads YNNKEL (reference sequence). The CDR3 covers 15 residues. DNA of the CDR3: TGTGCCAGCAGCTACAGGGGTTCCGGGGGAGTAGAGCAGTTCTTC. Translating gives CASSYRGSGGVEQFF.

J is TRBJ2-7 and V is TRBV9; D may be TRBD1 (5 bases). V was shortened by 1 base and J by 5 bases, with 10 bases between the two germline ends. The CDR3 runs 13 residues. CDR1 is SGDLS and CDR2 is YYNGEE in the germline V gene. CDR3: CASSVSQGNEQYF. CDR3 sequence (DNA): TGTGCCAGCAGCGTAAGTCAGGGTAACGAGCAGTACTTC.

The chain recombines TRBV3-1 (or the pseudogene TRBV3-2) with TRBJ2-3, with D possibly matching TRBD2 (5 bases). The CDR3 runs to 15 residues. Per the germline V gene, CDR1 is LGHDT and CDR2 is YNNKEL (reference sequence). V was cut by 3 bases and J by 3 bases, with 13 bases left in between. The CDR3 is CASSQIPKRTDTQYF. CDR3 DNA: TGTGCCAGCAGCCAGATCCCCAAGCGGACAGATACGCAGTATTTT.

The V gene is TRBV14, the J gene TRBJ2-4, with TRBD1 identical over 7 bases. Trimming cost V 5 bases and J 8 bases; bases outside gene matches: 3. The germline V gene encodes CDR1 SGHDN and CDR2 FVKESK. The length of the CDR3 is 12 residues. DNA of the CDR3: TGTGCCAGCAGCGCGACAGGGTACATTCAGTACTTC. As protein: CASSATGYIQYF.

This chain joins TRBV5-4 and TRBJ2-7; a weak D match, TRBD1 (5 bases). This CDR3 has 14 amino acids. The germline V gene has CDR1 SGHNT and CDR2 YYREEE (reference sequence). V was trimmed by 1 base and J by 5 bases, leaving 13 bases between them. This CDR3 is CASSLSGAEDEQYF. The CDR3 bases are TGTGCCAGCAGCTTGTCTGGGGCTGAGGACGAGCAGTACTTC.

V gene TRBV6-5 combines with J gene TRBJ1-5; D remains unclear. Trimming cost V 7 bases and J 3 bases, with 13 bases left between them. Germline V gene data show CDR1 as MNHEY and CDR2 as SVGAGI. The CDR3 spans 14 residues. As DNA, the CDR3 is TGTGCCAGCAAGGAAGGCGGAGCCAATCAGCCCCAGCATTTT. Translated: CASKEGGANQPQHF.

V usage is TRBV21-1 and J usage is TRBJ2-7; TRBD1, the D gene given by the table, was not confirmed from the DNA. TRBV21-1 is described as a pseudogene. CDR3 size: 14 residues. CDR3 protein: CASSHPGQSYEQYF. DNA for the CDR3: TGTGCCAGCAGCCACCCGGGACAGAGCTACGAGCAGTACTTC.

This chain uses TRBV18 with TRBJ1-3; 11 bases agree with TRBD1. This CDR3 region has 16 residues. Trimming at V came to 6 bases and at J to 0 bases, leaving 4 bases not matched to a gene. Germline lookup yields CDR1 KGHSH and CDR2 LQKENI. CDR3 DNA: TGTGCCAGCTCCGGGACAGGGGGTCTCTCTGGAAACACCATATATTTT. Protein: CASSGTGGLSGNTIYF.

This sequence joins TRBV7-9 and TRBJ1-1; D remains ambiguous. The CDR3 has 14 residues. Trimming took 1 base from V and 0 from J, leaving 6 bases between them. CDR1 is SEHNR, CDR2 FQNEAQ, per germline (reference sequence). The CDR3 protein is CASSLDLVNTEAFF. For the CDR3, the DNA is TGTGCCAGCAGCTTAGATCTTGTGAACACTGAAGCTTTCTTT.

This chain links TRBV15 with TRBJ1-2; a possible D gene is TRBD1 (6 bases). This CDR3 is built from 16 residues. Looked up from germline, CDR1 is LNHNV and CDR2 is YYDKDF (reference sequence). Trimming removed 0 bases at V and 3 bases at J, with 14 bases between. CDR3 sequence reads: CATSRDQRQDYYGYTF. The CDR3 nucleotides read TGTGCCACCAGCAGAGACCAACGACAGGACTACTATGGCTACACCTTC.

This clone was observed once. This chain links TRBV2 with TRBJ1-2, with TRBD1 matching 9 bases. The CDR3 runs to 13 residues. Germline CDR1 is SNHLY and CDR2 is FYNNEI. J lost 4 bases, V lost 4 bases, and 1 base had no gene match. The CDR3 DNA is TGTGCCAGCAGTGCGGGACAGGGCTATGGCTACACCTTC. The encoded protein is CASSAGQGYGYTF.

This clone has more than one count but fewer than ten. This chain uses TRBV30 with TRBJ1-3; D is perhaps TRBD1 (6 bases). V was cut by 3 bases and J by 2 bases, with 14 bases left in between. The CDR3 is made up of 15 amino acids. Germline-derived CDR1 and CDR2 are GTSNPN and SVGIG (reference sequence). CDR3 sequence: CAWSPGVQPGNTIYF. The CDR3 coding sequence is TGTGCCTGGAGCCCAGGGGTGCAACCTGGAAACACCATATATTTT.

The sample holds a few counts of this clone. CDR3 amino acids: CASSPGAGGSNYGYTF. The CDR3 nucleotides are TGCGCCAGCAGCCCGGGGGCAGGGGGCAGTAACTATGGCTACACCTTC. The chain uses TRBV4-1 and TRBJ1-2, with TRBD1 matching over 8 bases. The V gene end was trimmed by 4 bases and the J gene end by 1 base; junction bases not matched to a gene: 8. The CDR3 consists of 16 residues. Germline V CDR1 and CDR2: MGHRA, YSYEKL.

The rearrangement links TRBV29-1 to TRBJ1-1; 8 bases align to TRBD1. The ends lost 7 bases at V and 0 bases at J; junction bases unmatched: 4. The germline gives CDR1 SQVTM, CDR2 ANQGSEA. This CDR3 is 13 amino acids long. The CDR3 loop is CSGLGQVNTEAFF. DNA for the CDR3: TGCAGCGGCCTGGGACAGGTGAACACTGAAGCTTTCTTT.